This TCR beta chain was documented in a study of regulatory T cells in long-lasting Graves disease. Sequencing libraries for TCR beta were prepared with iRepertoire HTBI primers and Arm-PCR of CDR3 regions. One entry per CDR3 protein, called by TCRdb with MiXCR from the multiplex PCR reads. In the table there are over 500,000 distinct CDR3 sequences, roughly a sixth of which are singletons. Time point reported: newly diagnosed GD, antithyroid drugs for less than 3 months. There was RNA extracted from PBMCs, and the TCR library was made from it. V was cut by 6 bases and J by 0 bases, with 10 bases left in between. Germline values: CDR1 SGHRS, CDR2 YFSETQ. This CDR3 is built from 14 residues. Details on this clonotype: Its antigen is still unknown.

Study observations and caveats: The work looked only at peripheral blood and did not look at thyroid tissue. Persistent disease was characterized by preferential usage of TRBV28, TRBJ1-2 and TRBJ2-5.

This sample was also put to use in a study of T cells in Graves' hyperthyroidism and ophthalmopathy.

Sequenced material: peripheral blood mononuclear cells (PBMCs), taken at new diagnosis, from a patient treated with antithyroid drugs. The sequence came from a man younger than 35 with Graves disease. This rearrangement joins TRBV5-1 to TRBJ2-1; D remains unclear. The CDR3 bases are TGCGCCAGCAATGTGGAGAGCTCCTACAATGAGCAGTTCTTC. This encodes CASNVESSYNEQFF.